There are a few counts of the clone carrying this T cell receptor beta chain. What it binds is not known. The data were obtained in a study of blood T cells in healthy people across ages. Study findings and constraints: Relative to aged donors, long-lived donors carried more naive CD4+ cells and displayed higher diversity.

Per sample, extraction of total RNA gave at least 5.5 micrograms in every case. A sample-barcoded 5' primer and a J-beta primer mix were used in a second PCR of roughly 7 to 11 cycles. TCRdb used MiXCR to reprocess the 5' RACE reads, holding one entry per CDR3 protein. The sample shows hundreds of thousands of distinct CDR3 sequences, around 25% of them seen only once. This sample also appeared in a second study, on T cells of mothers and their children. That paper adds: Amplification in the second PCR used the M1S primer, which added sample barcodes and 2-4 random nucleotides.

The sample taken for sequencing was blood. This receptor was obtained from a boy younger than 18 in good health.

The CDR3 DNA sequence: TGTGCCATCAGTGGGGGTGTGGGACAGGGCCTTGCCGGGGCCAACGTCCTGACTTTC. Residues: CAISGGVGQGLAGANVLTF. The chain has TRBV10-3 and TRBJ2-6; 9 bases line up with TRBD1. Germline trimming cut 4 bases from V and 4 bases from J; bases unmatched to any gene: 14. There are 19 residues in the CDR3. Germline CDR1 is ENHRY and CDR2 is SYGVKD.